A single sample gave rise to the 29 T cell receptor beta chains below, sequenced in a study of T cell repertoires in cytomegalovirus infection. TCRdb processed the reads anew with MiXCR; each CDR3 protein has one entry. The data contain roughly 320,000 distinct CDR3 sequences, about a tenth of them singletons. Material: PBMCs. These receptor sequences come from a human donor in good health (CMV status not recorded). Some clones in this sample may be carry-over from other donors' samples.

DNA for the CDR3: TGCAGCGTTAGAGGACAGGGTAATAATTCACCCCTCCACTTT. Translated: CSVRGQGNNSPLHF. The V and J genes are TRBV29-1 and TRBJ1-6; 8 bases agree with TRBD1. This CDR3 is built from 14 residues. Germline V lookup: CDR1 SQVTM, CDR2 ANQGSEA. V was pared by 5 bases and J by 5 bases, with 5 bases of the junction left unmatched. The full variable domain, rest sourced from reference TRBV29-1 and TRBJ1-6, is SAVISQKPSRDICQRGTSLTIQCQVDSQVTMMFWYRQQPGQSLTLIATANQGSEATYESGFVIDKFPISRPNLTFSTLTVSNMSPEDSSIYLCSVRGQGNNSPLHFGNGTRLTVT.

This clonotype was seen a few times. The J gene is TRBJ2-5, the V gene TRBV20-1, with D uncertain. The CDR3 length is 15 residues. CDR1 and CDR2 from the germline V gene are DFQATT and SNEGSKA (reference sequence). V lost 5 bases and J 4 bases, leaving 20 bases between the germline ends. The CDR3 DNA is TGCAGTGCTCCGACTCTAAAATCGGGCGGAGAGACCCAGTACTTC. Its translation is CSAPTLKSGGETQYF.

The chain joins TRBV29-1 to TRBJ2-3; 9 nucleotides agree with TRBD1. V was clipped by 6 bases and J by 2 bases; unmatched bases: 6. Looked up from germline, CDR1 is SQVTM and CDR2 is ANQGSEA. This CDR3 contains 14 residues. CDR3 amino acids: CSVRQGGVTDTQYF. In DNA form, the CDR3 reads TGCAGCGTCCGACAGGGGGGAGTCACAGATACGCAGTATTTT.

The rearrangement joins TRBV6-5 to TRBJ2-7; 9 nucleotides match TRBD1. The junction had 8 bases not matched to a gene; V was cut back by 6 bases and J by 2 bases. The CDR3 extends over 15 amino acids. The germline gives CDR1 MNHEY, CDR2 SVGAGI. CDR3 DNA sequence: TGTGCCAGCAGCTCTTGGACAGGGGAGACCTACGAGCAGTACTTC. It yields the protein CASSSWTGETYEQYF.

This clonotype appeared a few times. The gene calls are TRBV20-1 and TRBJ2-7, with D hard to call. CDR3 length equals 13 residues. Germline V gene lookup returns CDR1 DFQATT and CDR2 SNEGSKA (reference sequence). V lost 0 bases, J lost 0 bases, and 6 bases lay in between. Written as DNA, the CDR3 is TGCAGTGCTAGAGAGGGCAGCTCCTACGAGCAGTACTTC. It specifies CSAREGSSYEQYF.

V gene TRBV29-1 combines with J gene TRBJ1-2; D is undetermined. Trimming left V 0 bases short and J 8 bases short, with 10 bases between. Germline V gives CDR1 SQVTM, CDR2 ANQGSEA. This CDR3 spans 12 amino acids. This chain's CDR3 is CSVEDTAEGYTF. Here the CDR3 DNA reads TGCAGCGTTGAAGATACCGCGGAGGGCTACACCTTC.

This clonotype was counted ten times or more. This rearrangement joins TRBV3-1 to TRBJ2-4; D not resolved. With 4 bases removed from V and 5 bases from J, the gap between germline ends came to 6 bases. CDR1 is LGHDT, CDR2 YNNKEL, per germline (reference sequence). CDR3 size: 12 residues. The CDR3 region is CASSRQENIQYF. The DNA of the CDR3 is TGTGCCAGCAGCCGCCAGGAAAACATTCAGTACTTC.

The J gene is TRBJ1-6, the V gene TRBV20-1; tentative D call: TRBD1 (5 bases). The CDR3 consists of 13 residues. V shed 0 bases and J shed 7 bases, with 7 bases lying between them. Per germline, CDR1 DFQATT and CDR2 SNEGSKA (reference sequence). In DNA form, the CDR3 reads TGCAGTGCTAGAGATTGGGGGAATTCACCCCTCCACTTT. It is translated as CSARDWGNSPLHF.

The table lists this clonotype with a few counts. The V and J genes are TRBV7-6 and TRBJ1-2; D ambiguous. The CDR3 loop spans 15 amino acids. Between the trimmed V and J ends, which lost 3 bases and 5 bases, there was a span of 16 bases. The germline CDR1 and CDR2 sequences are SGHVS and FNYEAQ. This chain's CDR3 is CASSFKTGRGYGYTF. The CDR3 nucleotides are TGTGCCAGCAGCTTTAAGACCGGCCGAGGTTATGGCTACACCTTC.

This clonotype was seen many times. CDR3 in DNA: TGTGCCAGCAGTCGGAACTCTGGAAACACCATATATTTT. It translates to CASSRNSGNTIYF. The chain couples TRBV12-3 or TRBV12-4 to TRBJ1-3, with D unresolved. V was trimmed by 5 bases and J by 0 bases, leaving 5 bases between them. CDR3 length equals 13 residues.

This clonotype appeared many times. The V call is TRBV11-2, the J call TRBJ2-1, with 8 bases aligning to TRBD2. The CDR3 covers 15 residues. The J segment lost 1 base and the V segment lost 5 bases, leaving 4 bases of the junction unmatched. From germline, CDR1 is SGHAT and CDR2 FQNNGV. CDR3 residues: CASSPLAGSYNEQFF. In DNA form, the CDR3 reads TGTGCCAGCAGCCCCCTAGCGGGTTCCTACAATGAGCAGTTCTTC.

This clonotype was observed a few times. The chain couples TRBV6-6 to TRBJ1-2; D gene uncertain. V was shortened by 2 bases and J by 3 bases, with 10 bases between the two germline ends. CDR3 size: 14 residues. Germline V gene sequence: CDR1 MNHNY, CDR2 SVGAGI (reference sequence). This chain's CDR3 is CASSYPGLDYGYTF. As DNA, the CDR3 is TGTGCCAGCAGTTACCCGGGATTGGACTATGGCTACACCTTC.

This clonotype has just a few counts. The J gene is TRBJ2-3, the V gene TRBV25-1; D not resolved. CDR1 is MGHDK and CDR2 is SYGVNS in the germline V gene. The CDR3 loop spans 13 amino acids. With 2 bases removed from V and 4 bases from J, the gap between germline ends came to 7 bases. The CDR3 loop reads CASSEGFADTQYF. In DNA form, the CDR3 reads TGTGCCAGCAGTGAAGGTTTCGCAGATACGCAGTATTTT.

This clonotype was observed at least ten times. The rearrangement joins TRBV7-2 to TRBJ2-1; D may be TRBD2 (5 bases). With 1 base removed from V and 0 bases from J, the gap between germline ends came to 25 bases. The CDR3 runs 21 residues. Germline lookup yields CDR1 SGHTA and CDR2 FQGNSA. The CDR3 DNA sequence: TGTGCCAGCAGCTTAGAGGCCCCCCCCCTAGCTCCAAGGAGCTCCTACAATGAGCAGTTCTTC. Its translation is CASSLEAPPLAPRSSYNEQFF.

This sequence joins TRBV7-9 and TRBJ1-2, with D unclear. CDR3 length: 13 amino acids. CDR1 and CDR2 from the germline V gene are SEHNR and FQNEAQ (reference sequence). The germline V and J ends were trimmed by 1 base and 8 bases, with 11 bases remaining between them. CDR3 in amino acids: CASSLEGSRGYTF. The CDR3 nucleotides are TGTGCCAGCAGCTTAGAAGGGAGCAGAGGCTACACCTTC.

J is TRBJ2-5 and V is TRBV6-2 or TRBV6-3; D is ambiguous. The CDR3 extends over 14 amino acids. Germline V gene data show CDR1 as MNHEY and CDR2 as SVGEGT. V lost 5 bases and J lost 5, with 15 bases in between. This CDR3 reads CASSPYDLGETQYF. DNA for the CDR3: TGTGCCAGCAGTCCCTACGACTTAGGGGAGACCCAGTACTTC.

This clonotype has a handful of counts. The J gene is TRBJ1-2, the V gene TRBV29-1, with 7 nucleotides matching TRBD1. The CDR3 runs 13 residues. Germline CDR1 and CDR2: SQVTM and ANQGSEA. V gave up 6 bases and J gave up 1 base; unmatched junction bases: 5. CDR3 DNA: TGCAGCGTAGAGACAGGGCGTAACTATGGCTACACCTTC. Amino acids: CSVETGRNYGYTF.

There are many counts of this clonotype. The chain joins TRBV28 to TRBJ1-6, with 7 positions matching TRBD1. The J segment lost 7 bases and the V segment lost 5 bases, leaving 17 bases of the junction unmatched. Germline CDR1 reads MDHEN; CDR2 reads SYDVKM. This CDR3 spans 18 amino acids. The chain's CDR3 is CASSVTGDRPTGNSPLHF. CDR3 coding DNA: TGTGCCAGCAGTGTTACAGGGGACCGCCCTACTGGGAATTCACCCCTCCACTTT.

This clonotype was counted many times. The V call is TRBV27, the J call TRBJ1-5, with 7 bases identical to TRBD1. The CDR3 runs 17 residues. The ends lost 4 bases at V and 6 bases at J; junction bases unmatched: 15. Per the germline V gene, CDR1 is MNHEY and CDR2 is SMNVEV (reference sequence). The CDR3 region has the DNA TGTGCCAGCAGTTCAGACAGGGCCGGGGCTGGACGTCAGCCCCAGCATTTT. It codes for CASSSDRAGAGRQPQHF.

The genes are TRBV5-1 and TRBJ2-7; TRBD1 matches 9 bases. The length of the CDR3 is 22 residues. CDR1 is SGHRS, CDR2 YFSETQ, per germline. V shed 4 bases and J 2 bases; nucleotides not matched to a gene: 28. The CDR3 region is CASSPLIITGGASPTATYEQYV. In DNA, the CDR3 is TGCGCCAGCAGCCCGCTTATAATTACAGGGGGCGCGTCCCCCACGGCAACCTACGAGCAGTACGTC.

This clonotype was detected ten times or more. This sequence joins TRBV7-2 and TRBJ2-3; tentative D call: TRBD1 (5 bases). From germline, CDR1 is SGHTA and CDR2 FQGNSA. The CDR3 is made up of 15 amino acids. V was cut by 2 bases and J by 2 bases, with 11 bases left in between. CDR3 sequence (DNA): TGTGCCAGCAGCTTACATCAGGGATCCACAGATACGCAGTATTTT. Translation: CASSLHQGSTDTQYF.

This clonotype was recorded at least ten times. CDR3 sequence reads: CASSTAGASTDTQYF. The CDR3 region has the DNA TGTGCCAGTAGTACCGCGGGAGCTAGCACAGATACGCAGTATTTT. This chain connects TRBV19 to TRBJ2-3; TRBD2 matches 7 bases. Germline V gene sequence: CDR1 LNHDA, CDR2 SQIVND (reference sequence). V lost 4 bases to trimming and J lost 0 bases; unmatched junction nucleotides: 4. This CDR3 contains 15 residues.

This clonotype was detected ten times or more. The gene calls are TRBV7-2 and TRBJ2-3, with 7 bases aligning to TRBD2. The CDR3 sequence is 15 residues long. Germline CDR1 reads SGHTA; CDR2 reads FQGNSA. The ends lost 4 bases at V and 2 bases at J; junction bases unmatched: 6. DNA of the CDR3: TGTGCCAGCAGCTCCTGGGGACTATTCACAGATACGCAGTATTTT. It codes for CASSSWGLFTDTQYF.

This clonotype was seen ten or more times. The chain is built from TRBV6-2 or TRBV6-3 and TRBJ1-5; D unresolved. Trimming took off 0 bases at V and 7 bases at J, with 10 bases between the two ends. This CDR3 comprises 14 residues. Germline-derived CDR1 and CDR2 are MNHEY and SVGEGT. CDR3 sequence: CASSYSISRQPQHF. CDR3 sequence (DNA): TGTGCCAGCAGTTACTCGATTTCCCGCCAGCCCCAGCATTTT.

This clonotype was recorded many times. V usage is TRBV20-1 and J usage is TRBJ1-2; D not certain. CDR1 and CDR2 (germline): DFQATT, SNEGSKA (reference sequence). The CDR3 runs to 14 residues. V lost 2 bases, J lost 8 bases, and 18 bases lay in between. CDR3 sequence: CSARYREGTMGYTF. CDR3 DNA sequence: TGCAGTGCTAGATATCGGGAGGGAACTATGGGCTACACCTTC.

The chain joins TRBV10-3 to TRBJ1-1, with D perhaps matching TRBD1 (6 bases). CDR3 size: 15 residues. CDR1 is ENHRY, CDR2 SYGVKD, per germline. V was trimmed by 0 bases and J by 4 bases, leaving 12 bases between them. The CDR3 reads CAISESGGATTEAFF. The CDR3 coding sequence is TGTGCCATCAGTGAGTCGGGGGGGGCGACCACTGAAGCTTTCTTT.

The chain combines TRBV7-4 with TRBJ2-7; D is unclear. Trimming removed 0 bases at V and 3 bases at J, with 3 bases between. There are 12 residues in the CDR3. Germline assignment: CDR1 SGHVT and CDR2 SQSDAQ. CDR3 residues: CASSLAYYEQYV. The CDR3 DNA sequence: TGTGCCAGCAGCTTAGCCTACTACGAGCAGTACGTC.

This clonotype was counted between two and nine times. The chain is built from TRBV14 and TRBJ1-2; a weak D match, TRBD1 (5 bases). CDR3 length: 15 amino acids. Germline CDR1 and CDR2: SGHDN and FVKESK. Trimming pared 1 base from V and 3 bases from J, leaving 12 bases between. In DNA, the CDR3 is TGTGCCAGCAGCCAAGGAACAGGACGTTACTATGGCTACACCTTC. Translation: CASSQGTGRYYGYTF.

This clonotype was found many times. The rearrangement uses TRBV7-7 and TRBJ2-7; TRBD2 is a possible D gene (5 bases). This CDR3 has 13 amino acids. Germline-derived CDR1 and CDR2 are SSHAT and FNYEAQ (reference sequence). The CDR3 sequence: CANLGVTSYEQYV. For the CDR3, the DNA is TGTGCTAATCTGGGAGTCACCTCCTACGAGCAGTACGTC.